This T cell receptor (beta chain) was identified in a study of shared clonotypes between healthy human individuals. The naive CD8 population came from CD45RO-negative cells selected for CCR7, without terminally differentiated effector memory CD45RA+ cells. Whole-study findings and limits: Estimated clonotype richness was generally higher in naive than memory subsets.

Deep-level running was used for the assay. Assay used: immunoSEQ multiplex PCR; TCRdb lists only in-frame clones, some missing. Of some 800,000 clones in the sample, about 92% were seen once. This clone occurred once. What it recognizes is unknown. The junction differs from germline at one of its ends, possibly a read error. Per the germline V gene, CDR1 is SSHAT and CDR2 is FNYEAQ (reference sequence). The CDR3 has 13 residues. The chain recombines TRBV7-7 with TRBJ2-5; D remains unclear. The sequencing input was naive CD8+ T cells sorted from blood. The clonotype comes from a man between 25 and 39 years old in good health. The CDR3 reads CASSLWVQETQYF. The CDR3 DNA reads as TGTGCTAGCAGCTTATGGGTCCAAGAGACCCAGTACTTC.